Below, 27 T cell receptor beta chains from the same sample are listed, as sequenced in a study of immune characterization of retroperitoneal liposarcoma. TCRdb reanalysed the PCR reads using MiXCR and keeps one entry per CDR3 protein. The repertoire consists of around 12,000 distinct CDR3 sequences, with approximately 50% occurring once and the leading ten covering 12%. The sample consisted of tumor tissue. These receptors all stem from a female donor with retroperitoneal liposarcoma.

The chain carries TRBV7-8 and TRBJ2-7; either TRBD1 or TRBD2 may fit D (5 bases each). The closer fit of TRBJ2-5 to the DNA end suggests the J call may be wrong. Germline assignment: CDR1 SGHVS and CDR2 FQNEAQ. The CDR3 runs 17 residues. The CDR3 is CASSLGPPPTEKETQYF. The DNA of the CDR3 is TGTGCCAGCAGCTTGGGACCACCCCCCACTGAGAAAGAGACCCAGTACTTC.

Notes on this clonotype: This may arise from a read error, as a much more abundant clone is one base away. The chain is built from TRBV12-3 or TRBV12-4 and TRBJ2-1; D is ambiguous. The CDR3 covers 18 residues. V lost 1 base and J lost 10, with 26 bases in between. The CDR3 bases are TGTGCCAGCAGTTTAGGACGGCCGGGTACACCCCCCCTCTACGAGCAGTTCTTC. It encodes CASSLGRPGTPPLYEQFF.

The chain recombines TRBV6-5 with TRBJ2-1; D gene uncertain. The CDR3 is 11 amino acids. CDR1 and CDR2 from the germline V gene are MNHEY and SVGAGI. Trimming removed 6 bases from V and 4 bases from J, with 4 bases in between. CDR3 in amino acids: CASSRYNEQFF. CDR3 nucleotide sequence: TGTGCCAGCAGCCGATACAATGAGCAGTTCTTC.

This clonotype was detected many times. The V call is TRBV6-1, the J call TRBJ2-1; D remains ambiguous. The end of the DNA is better explained by TRBJ2-7, so the J call may be wrong. The germline CDR1 and CDR2 sequences are MNHNS and SASEGT. The CDR3 has 14 residues. CDR3 bases: TGTGCCAGCAGGTCTCTTGACGCGTACAATGAGCAGTACTTC. Amino acids: CASRSLDAYNEQYF.

Comment on this clonotype: A junction boundary mismatches the germline segment, possibly from a read error. The rearrangement uses TRBV12-3 or TRBV12-4 and TRBJ2-7; weak D call: TRBD1 (6 bases). The CDR3 is 15 amino acids. The CDR3 DNA is TGTGCCAGCAGTTTAGGGCTCCAGGGGATCTCACCCCTCCACTTC. This translates into CASSLGLQGISPLHF.

V is TRBV6-1 and J is TRBJ2-2; 14 nucleotides line up with TRBD2. This CDR3 region has 16 residues. The V gene end was trimmed by 0 bases and the J gene end by 6 bases; junction bases not matched to a gene: 0. Per germline, CDR1 MNHNS and CDR2 SASEGT. DNA for the CDR3: TGTGCCAGCAGTGAAGCGGGACTAGCGGGAGCCGGGGAGCTGTTTTTT. This codes for CASSEAGLAGAGELFF.

About this clonotype itself: A much larger clone sits a single nucleotide away, making a read error possible. The rearrangement links TRBV6-1 to TRBJ1-4; possible D gene TRBD1, 5 bases. CDR1 MNHNS and CDR2 SASEGT come from the germline V gene. The CDR3 is 16 amino acids. The CDR3 bases are TGTGCCAGCAGTGAATTCGGGGGGGGGTTAAATGATAAACTGTTTTTT. Translation gives CASSEFGGGLNDKLFF.

The chain carries TRBV6-1 and TRBJ2-3, with D perhaps matching TRBD1 (6 bases). This CDR3 region has 13 residues. Per germline, CDR1 MNHNS and CDR2 SASEGT. The germline V and J ends were trimmed by 6 bases and 3 bases, with 10 bases remaining between them. CDR3 nucleotides: TGTGCCAGCAGGGAGGACAGAACAGATACGCAGTATTTT. Protein sequence: CASREDRTDTQYF.

As for this clonotype: The CDR3 does not end in the conserved phenylalanine or tryptophan, so this is likely a read error. The limits of the CDR3 on the DNA are not certain, so only TCRdb's listed CDR3 is given. The chain links TRBV7-2 to TRBJ2-1; the table names TRBD2, a call not compared with the DNA. The CDR3 is made up of 16 amino acids, end residues included. CDR1 and CDR2 (germline): SGHTA, FQGNSA. CDR3: CASSLVGGGSHNEEFC.

As to this clonotype: A much larger clone differs by one base, so this may be a read error. The rearrangement links TRBV6-1 to TRBJ2-5; no firm D call. The better agreement between TRBJ2-1 and the DNA end casts doubt on the J call. This CDR3 spans 13 amino acids. Germline CDR1 is MNHNS and CDR2 is SASEGT. The CDR3 DNA follows: TGTGCCAGCAGTGAAGGGGTCCAAGAGACCCAGTTCTTC. Amino acids: CASSEGVQETQFF.

The CDR3 DNA sequence: TGTGCCAGCAGTGCTCAGGGGGGAGGCAATCAGCCCCAGCATTTT. Translating it yields CASSAQGGGNQPQHF. The chain couples TRBV6-5 to TRBJ1-5; 7 positions agree with TRBD1. V shed 5 bases and J 2 bases; nucleotides not matched to a gene: 6. This CDR3 is built from 15 residues. The germline V gene has CDR1 MNHEY and CDR2 SVGAGI.

Of note for this clonotype: One end of the junction varies from germline; a read error may be responsible. This chain connects TRBV10-2 to TRBJ2-4; 10 nucleotides line up with TRBD2. CDR1 is WSHSY and CDR2 is SAAADI in the germline V gene. The CDR3 is made up of 15 amino acids. CDR3 nucleotide sequence: TGCGCCAGCAGAGAAGGACTAGCGGTCTCCTACGAGCAGCACTTC. It encodes CASREGLAVSYEQHF.

This clonotype was observed a single time. The gene calls are TRBV12-3 or TRBV12-4 and TRBJ2-1; no definite D call. The tail of the sequence fits TRBJ2-7 better, so the J call may be wrong. The CDR3 extends over 11 amino acids. The CDR3 is CASSNTYEQYF. The CDR3 coding sequence is TGTGCCAGCAGCAATACCTACGAGCAGTACTTC.

The table lists this clonotype with a few counts. V gene TRBV27 combines with J gene TRBJ2-3; TRBD2 is a possible D gene (5 bases). The V gene lost 5 bases and the J gene lost 5 bases, with 11 bases spanning the gap. Germline V gives CDR1 MNHEY, CDR2 SMNVEV (reference sequence). The CDR3 is 13 amino acids. The CDR3 DNA sequence: TGTGCCAGCAGTCTGTTCCGGGGAGATACGCAGTATTTT. As protein: CASSLFRGDTQYF.

By its share, this clonotype is medium-sized. V gene TRBV12-3 or TRBV12-4 combines with J gene TRBJ2-1; D is perhaps TRBD1 (6 bases). The V end was cut by 5 bases, the J end by 10 bases, with 12 bases between. The CDR3 is 12 amino acids. DNA of the CDR3: TGTGCCAGCAGTGACAGGTCCTACGAGCAGTTCTTC. Protein: CASSDRSYEQFF.

The rearrangement uses TRBV6-6 and TRBJ2-5; the D gene is possibly TRBD1 (6 bases). The end of the DNA is better explained by TRBJ2-7, so the J call may be wrong. Germline CDR1 is MNHNY and CDR2 is SVGAGI (reference sequence). CDR3 length: 16 residues. The CDR3 loop is CASSPPKQGYSHEQYF. The CDR3, as DNA: TGTGCCAGCAGTCCCCCTAAACAGGGTTACTCTCACGAGCAGTACTTC.

On this clonotype itself: Germline is not matched at one junction end, which may reflect a read error. The chain links TRBV6-5 to TRBJ1-6; a possible D gene is TRBD1 (5 bases). The CDR3 is made up of 14 amino acids. CDR1 and CDR2 (germline): MNHEY, SVGAGI. CDR3 DNA sequence: TGTGCGGCGGGGGGGAGCTCCTATAATCCACCCCTCCACTTT. Translating it yields CAAGGSSYNPPLHF.

V usage is TRBV6-6 and J usage is TRBJ2-4, with 10 bases fitting TRBD1. The germline V gene encodes CDR1 MNHNY and CDR2 SVGAGI (reference sequence). This CDR3 region has 16 residues. The V and J ends lost 5 bases and 5 bases, in that order; junction bases with no gene match: 9. CDR3 nucleotide sequence: TGTGCCAGCAGTCAAGGGACAGGGGCAGGGGAAAACATTCAGTACTTC. Translation: CASSQGTGAGENIQYF.

This chain joins TRBV27 and TRBJ2-4; D remains unclear. Trimming pared 3 bases from V and 3 bases from J, leaving 9 bases between. Germline CDR1 MNHEY, CDR2 SMNVEV (reference sequence). This CDR3 region has 14 residues. The CDR3 reads CASSFRVDKNIQYF. CDR3 nucleotides: TGTGCCAGCAGTTTCCGGGTTGACAAAAACATTCAGTACTTC.

The rearrangement links TRBV5-1 to TRBJ2-1, with 7 bases fitting TRBD2. CDR1 is SGHRS and CDR2 is YFSETQ in the germline V gene. The ends lost 0 bases at V and 3 bases at J; junction bases unmatched: 3. There are 15 residues in the CDR3. The CDR3 bases are TGCGCCAGCAGCTTGGGCACTAGCGTCTACAATGAGCAGTTCTTC. This sequence encodes CASSLGTSVYNEQFF.

The rearrangement uses TRBV6-8 and TRBJ1-2, with 7 bases fitting TRBD1. With 4 bases clipped from V and 2 bases from J, the junction kept 4 bases outside the gene matches. CDR1 is MNHGY, CDR2 SAAAGT, per germline. The CDR3 covers 14 residues. As DNA, the CDR3 is TGTGCCAGCAGTTCAGGGGGAAACAACTATGGCTACACCTTC. Translating it yields CASSSGGNNYGYTF.

The chain carries TRBV6-1 and TRBJ2-1; D possibly corresponds to TRBD1 (7 bases). Germline lookup yields CDR1 MNHNS and CDR2 SASEGT. Trimming removed 5 bases from V and 9 bases from J, with 8 bases in between. There are 11 residues in the CDR3. The CDR3 protein is CASSQGGEQFF. CDR3 coding DNA: TGTGCCAGCAGTCAGGGGGGTGAGCAGTTCTTC.

The chain uses TRBV7-2 and TRBJ2-3; D remains unclear. Gene TRBJ2-1 matches the end of the DNA better, so the J call may be wrong. The CDR3 spans 17 residues. Germline V gene sequence: CDR1 SGHTA, CDR2 FQGNSA. Here the CDR3 DNA reads TGTGCCAGCAGCCCTAAAGGTTCCTGGTCCGTCTACAATGAGCAGTTCTTC. Its translation: CASSPKGSWSVYNEQFF.

The rearrangement links TRBV27 to TRBJ2-1; TRBD1 might be the D (6 bases). The germline V gene encodes CDR1 MNHEY and CDR2 SMNVEV (reference sequence). V lost 6 bases to trimming and J lost 0 bases, with 18 bases between them. This CDR3 contains 17 residues. CDR3 residues: CASRFTGTPSSYNEQFF. The CDR3 DNA is TGTGCCAGCAGATTTACCGGGACACCGAGCTCCTACAATGAGCAGTTCTTC.

The rearrangement uses TRBV6-1 and TRBJ2-2, with D perhaps TRBD2 (6 bases). The CDR3 sequence is 15 residues long. From germline, CDR1 is MNHNS and CDR2 SASEGT. The V and J ends lost 2 bases and 2 bases respectively, with 9 bases between them. CDR3 DNA sequence: TGTGCCAGCAGTGAATGGGGAGGTAACACCGGGGAGCTGTTTTTT. The encoded protein is CASSEWGGNTGELFF.

This clonotype was counted ten times or more. The chain has TRBV6-1 and TRBJ2-1, with D unclear. The CDR3 runs 12 residues. Germline values: CDR1 MNHNS, CDR2 SASEGT. The ends were cut back, 6 bases at V and 9 bases at J, with 12 bases in the middle. CDR3 sequence: CASSDLQAEQFF. CDR3 bases: TGTGCCAGCAGCGACCTCCAGGCTGAGCAGTTCTTC.

This clonotype was detected a few times. The V call is TRBV6-6, the J call TRBJ2-5; D not resolved. The J call is uncertain, as TRBJ2-7 better fits the DNA end. Germline values: CDR1 MNHNY, CDR2 SVGAGI (reference sequence). The CDR3 sequence is 13 residues long. CDR3 DNA sequence: TGTGCCAGCAGTTACTGGCGGCTCTACGAGCAGTACTTC. As protein: CASSYWRLYEQYF.